These T cell receptor beta chains were read from a single sample in a study of blood T cell repertoires in COVID-19. Repertoires were generated with immunoSEQ multiplex PCR, while TCRdb's copy carries only in-frame clones and drops some. The table lists approximately 170,000 clones, 70% to 90% of them singletons. The sequencing input was PBMCs or T cells enriched from blood (not recorded which). These TCRs come from a woman in her forties or fifties who had recovered from COVID-19. CDR3s include the opening cysteine and the closing phenylalanine or tryptophan. Clone size is not always given. Where it is, it says once, few, many or a class for expanded clones.

j_call	v_call	clone_size	cdr3_aa
TRBJ2-2	TRBV7-9	-	CASSLGSGRTGELFF
TRBJ1-1	TRBV19	-	CASVPERARDEAFF
TRBJ2-5	TRBV28	-	CASRPPGRETQYF
TRBJ2-1	TRBV19	-	CASSGWVAGGPYNEQFF
TRBJ2-6	TRBV27	-	CASSPWGQSGANVLTF
TRBJ1-2	TRBV28	-	CASSGETGGGYGYTF
TRBJ1-3	TRBV6-5	-	CASSYEGLSGNTIYF
TRBJ1-1	TRBV7-9	once	CASSQRQGAITEAFF
TRBJ2-1	TRBV4-3	-	CASSPGLSYNEQFF
TRBJ2-1	TRBV27	-	CASSDVLADSYNEQFF
TRBJ2-5	TRBV30	-	CAWSAQETQYF
TRBJ2-1	TRBV6-5	-	CASRAAGYNEQFF
TRBJ1-2	TRBV7-2	-	CASSSYLIGQNGYTF
TRBJ1-3	TRBV18	-	CATNGRGLRTIYF
TRBJ2-5	TRBV25-1	-	CASSLGQGAETQYF
TRBJ2-1	TRBV5-1	-	CASSLGAGSTNEQFF
TRBJ1-6	TRBV11-3	few	CASSLVQGAYNSPLHF
TRBJ2-3	TRBV5-4	-	CASSPGTGADTQYF
TRBJ2-6	TRBV10-2	-	CASMDRVSGANVLTF
TRBJ2-2	TRBV29-1	-	CSAVEGGRNTGELFF
TRBJ1-5	TRBV5-6	few	CASSWGGGAGQPQHF
TRBJ2-1	TRBV29-1	-	CSAISGSYNEQFF
TRBJ1-6	TRBV28	-	CASSRTGRGNSPLHF
TRBJ1-6	TRBV2	few	CASSVRNSPLHF
TRBJ1-2	TRBV5-1	-	CASSGSTGDDYGYTF
TRBJ2-3	TRBV5-4	-	CASSSLAGESWGTQYF
TRBJ1-5	TRBV6-5	-	CASKERNSNQPQHF
TRBJ1-2	TRBV12-3/TRBV12-4	-	CASRGQGIYGYTF
TRBJ2-3	TRBV2	-	CASKTLGTPQDTQYF
TRBJ2-1	TRBV27	-	CASTALTRQSEQFF
TRBJ2-5	TRBV7-9	-	CASSSSGGLAGVQETQYF
TRBJ2-3	TRBV27	-	CASSQGDTQYF
TRBJ2-1	TRBV9	-	CASSRSGGDKGEQFF
TRBJ2-1	TRBV5-1	-	CASSPGGGASEQFF
TRBJ2-6	TRBV23-1	once	CASSQLVAGGISGANVLTF
TRBJ2-1	TRBV15	-	CATSRPLSHRDHDEQFF
TRBJ2-1	TRBV5-6	-	CASSLTGHFNEQFF
TRBJ1-5	TRBV5-4	-	CASSLEQSQPQHF
TRBJ1-6	TRBV9	-	CASRGAIYNSPLHF